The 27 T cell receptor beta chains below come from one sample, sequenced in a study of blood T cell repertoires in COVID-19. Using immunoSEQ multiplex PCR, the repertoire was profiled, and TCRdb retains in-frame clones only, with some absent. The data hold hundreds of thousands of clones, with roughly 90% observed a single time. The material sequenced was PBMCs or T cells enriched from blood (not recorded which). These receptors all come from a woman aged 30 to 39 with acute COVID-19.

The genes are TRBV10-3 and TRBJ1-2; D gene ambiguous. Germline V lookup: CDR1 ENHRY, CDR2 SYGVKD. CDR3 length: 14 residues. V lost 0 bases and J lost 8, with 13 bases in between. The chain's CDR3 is CAISESLTLGGYTF. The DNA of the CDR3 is TGTGCCATCAGTGAGTCGCTGACATTAGGAGGCTACACCTTC.

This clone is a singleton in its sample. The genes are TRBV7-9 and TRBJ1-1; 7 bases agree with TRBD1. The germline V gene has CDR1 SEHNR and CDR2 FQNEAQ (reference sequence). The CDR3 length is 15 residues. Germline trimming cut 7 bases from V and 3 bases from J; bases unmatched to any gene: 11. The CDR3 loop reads CASTERRDRHTEAFF. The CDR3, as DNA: TGTGCCAGCACCGAAAGGCGGGACAGACACACTGAAGCTTTCTTT.

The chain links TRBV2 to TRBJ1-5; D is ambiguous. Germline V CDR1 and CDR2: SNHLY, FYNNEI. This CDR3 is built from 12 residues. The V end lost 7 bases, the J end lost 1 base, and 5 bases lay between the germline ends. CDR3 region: CASTRSNQPQHF. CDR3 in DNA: TGTGCCAGCACGAGGAGCAATCAGCCCCAGCATTTT.

The CDR3 loop is CASSQGDRNEKLFF. The CDR3 nucleotides are TGCGCCAGCAGCCAGGGGGACAGGAATGAAAAACTGTTTTTT. The chain carries TRBV5-1 and TRBJ1-4; 8 positions match TRBD1. V lost 4 bases to trimming and J lost 5 bases; unmatched junction nucleotides: 4. This CDR3 comprises 14 residues. The germline V gene has CDR1 SGHRS and CDR2 YFSETQ.

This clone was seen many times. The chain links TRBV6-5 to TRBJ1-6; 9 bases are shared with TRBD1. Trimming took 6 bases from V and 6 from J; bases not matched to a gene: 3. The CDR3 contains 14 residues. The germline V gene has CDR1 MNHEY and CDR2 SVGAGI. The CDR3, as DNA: TGTGCCAGCAGAATGGGACAGGGTAATTCACCCCTCCACTTT. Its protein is CASRMGQGNSPLHF.

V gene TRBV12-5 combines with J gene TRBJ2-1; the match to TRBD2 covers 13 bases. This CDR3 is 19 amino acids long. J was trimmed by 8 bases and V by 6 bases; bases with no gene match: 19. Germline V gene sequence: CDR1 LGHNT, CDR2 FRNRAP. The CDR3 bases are TGTGCTAGTGGCTCCCCCTCGACTAGCGGGGGGCCAGGGGTCGATGAGCAGTTCTTC. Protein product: CASGSPSTSGGPGVDEQFF.

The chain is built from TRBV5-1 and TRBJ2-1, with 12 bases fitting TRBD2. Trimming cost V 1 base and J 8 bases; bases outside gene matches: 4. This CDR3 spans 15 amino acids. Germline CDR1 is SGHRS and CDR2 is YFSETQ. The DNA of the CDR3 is TGCGCCAGCAGCTTGCTAGCGGGGGGGGTCGATGAGCAGTTCTTC. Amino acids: CASSLLAGGVDEQFF.

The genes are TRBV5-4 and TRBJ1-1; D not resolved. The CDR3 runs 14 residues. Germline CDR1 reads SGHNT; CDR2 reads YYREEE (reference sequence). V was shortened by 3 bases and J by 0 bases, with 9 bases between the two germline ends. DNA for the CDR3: TGTGCCAGCAGCTGGAGTACCCTGAACACTGAAGCTTTCTTT. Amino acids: CASSWSTLNTEAFF.

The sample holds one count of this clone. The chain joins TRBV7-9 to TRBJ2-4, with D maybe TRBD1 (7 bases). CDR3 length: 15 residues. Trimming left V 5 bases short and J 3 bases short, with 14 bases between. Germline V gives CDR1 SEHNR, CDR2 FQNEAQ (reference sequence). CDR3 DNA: TGTGCCAGCAGCCGCAGGGGGGAAGACAAAAACATTCAGTACTTC. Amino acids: CASSRRGEDKNIQYF.

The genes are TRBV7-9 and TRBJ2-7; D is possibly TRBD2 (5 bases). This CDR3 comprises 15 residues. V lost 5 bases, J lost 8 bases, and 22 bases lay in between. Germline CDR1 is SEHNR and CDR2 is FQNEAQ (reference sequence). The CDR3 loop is CASSPRTLGGGKQYF. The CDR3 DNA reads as TGTGCCAGCAGCCCCAGGACCCTGGGTGGAGGAAAGCAGTACTTC.

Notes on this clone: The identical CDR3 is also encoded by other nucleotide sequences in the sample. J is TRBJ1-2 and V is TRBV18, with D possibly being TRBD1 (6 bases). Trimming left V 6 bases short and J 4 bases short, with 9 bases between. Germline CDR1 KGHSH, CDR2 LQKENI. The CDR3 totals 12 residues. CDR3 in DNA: TGTGCCAGCTCCCCGGACAGCTATGGCTACACCTTC. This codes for CASSPDSYGYTF.

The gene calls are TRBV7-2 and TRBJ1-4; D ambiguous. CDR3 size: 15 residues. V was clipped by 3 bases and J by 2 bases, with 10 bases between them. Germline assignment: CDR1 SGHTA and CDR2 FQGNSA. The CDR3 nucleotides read TGTGCCAGCAGCTTGCTGATCAGGACTAATGAAAAACTGTTTTTT. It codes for CASSLLIRTNEKLFF.

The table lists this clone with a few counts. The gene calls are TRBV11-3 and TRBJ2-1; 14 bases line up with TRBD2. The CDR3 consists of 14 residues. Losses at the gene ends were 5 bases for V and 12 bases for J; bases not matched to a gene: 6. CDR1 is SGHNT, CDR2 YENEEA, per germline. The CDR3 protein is CASSPTTSGGAQFF. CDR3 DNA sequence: TGTGCCAGCAGCCCAACGACTAGCGGGGGGGCGCAGTTCTTC.

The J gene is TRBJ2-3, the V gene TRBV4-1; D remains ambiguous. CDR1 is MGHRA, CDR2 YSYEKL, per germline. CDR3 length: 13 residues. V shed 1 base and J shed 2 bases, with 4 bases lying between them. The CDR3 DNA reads TGCGCCAGCAGCCAAGCCTTCACAGATACGCAGTATTTT. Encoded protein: CASSQAFTDTQYF.

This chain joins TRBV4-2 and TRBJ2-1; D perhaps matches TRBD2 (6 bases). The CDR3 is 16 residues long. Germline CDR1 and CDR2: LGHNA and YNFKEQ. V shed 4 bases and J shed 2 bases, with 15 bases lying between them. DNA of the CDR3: TGTGCCAGCAGCCCCCCAGGAATAGCGGCCTACAATGAGCAGTTCTTC. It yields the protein CASSPPGIAAYNEQFF.

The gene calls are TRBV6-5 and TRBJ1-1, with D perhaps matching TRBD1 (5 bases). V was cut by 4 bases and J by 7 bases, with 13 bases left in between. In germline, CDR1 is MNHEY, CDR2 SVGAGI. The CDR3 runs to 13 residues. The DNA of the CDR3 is TGTGCCAGCAGTTCTGGGGCCCGAGGTGAAGCTTTCTTT. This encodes CASSSGARGEAFF.

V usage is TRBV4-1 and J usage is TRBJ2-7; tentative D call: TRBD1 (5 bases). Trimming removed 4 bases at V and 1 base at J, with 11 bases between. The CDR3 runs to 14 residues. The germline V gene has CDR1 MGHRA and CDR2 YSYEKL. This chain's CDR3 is CASSPPGHSYEQYF. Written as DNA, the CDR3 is TGCGCCAGCAGCCCGCCTGGACATTCCTACGAGCAGTACTTC.

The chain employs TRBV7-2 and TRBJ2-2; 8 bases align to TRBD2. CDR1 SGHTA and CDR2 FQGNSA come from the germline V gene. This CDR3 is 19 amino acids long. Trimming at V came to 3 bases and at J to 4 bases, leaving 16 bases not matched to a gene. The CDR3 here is CASSLFRGGRGVGTGELFF. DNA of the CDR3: TGTGCCAGCAGCTTGTTCCGGGGGGGCCGAGGTGTGGGCACCGGGGAGCTGTTTTTT.

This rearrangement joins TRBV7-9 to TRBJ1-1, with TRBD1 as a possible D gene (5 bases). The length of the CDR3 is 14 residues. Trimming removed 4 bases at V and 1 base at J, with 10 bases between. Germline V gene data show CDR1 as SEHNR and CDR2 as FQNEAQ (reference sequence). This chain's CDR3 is CASSSQRGNTEAFF. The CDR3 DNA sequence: TGTGCCAGCAGCTCTCAAAGGGGGAACACTGAAGCTTTCTTT.

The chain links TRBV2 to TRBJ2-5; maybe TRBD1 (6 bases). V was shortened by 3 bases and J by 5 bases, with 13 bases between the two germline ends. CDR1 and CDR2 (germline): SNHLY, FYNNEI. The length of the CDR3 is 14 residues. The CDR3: CASSDTGPFETQYF. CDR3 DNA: TGTGCCAGCAGTGACACAGGGCCTTTTGAGACCCAGTACTTC.

The chain's CDR3 is CASGSQGARGYTF. The CDR3 DNA sequence: TGTGCCAGCGGATCACAGGGGGCGCGTGGCTACACCTTC. This chain joins TRBV25-1 and TRBJ1-2; 9 positions agree with TRBD1. V trimming: 8 bases; J trimming: 7 bases; junction bases outside the gene matches: 8. This CDR3 spans 13 amino acids. Germline V gene lookup returns CDR1 MGHDK and CDR2 SYGVNS.

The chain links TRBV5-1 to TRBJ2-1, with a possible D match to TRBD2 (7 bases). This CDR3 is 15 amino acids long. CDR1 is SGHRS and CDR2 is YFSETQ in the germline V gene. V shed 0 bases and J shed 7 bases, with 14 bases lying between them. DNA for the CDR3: TGCGCCAGCAGCTTGGGTCTCGGGGGGCGGAATGAGCAGTTCTTC. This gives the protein CASSLGLGGRNEQFF.

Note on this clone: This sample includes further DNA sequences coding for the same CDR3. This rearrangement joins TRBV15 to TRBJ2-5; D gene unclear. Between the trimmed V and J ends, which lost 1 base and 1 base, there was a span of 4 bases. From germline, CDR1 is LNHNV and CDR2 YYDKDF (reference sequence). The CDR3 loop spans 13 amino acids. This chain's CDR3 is CATSRGAQETQYF. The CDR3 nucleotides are TGTGCCACCAGCAGAGGGGCCCAAGAGACCCAGTACTTC.

The CDR3 region has the DNA TGTGCCAGCAGCTTACAGGGACAGAGCTATGGCTACACCTTC. Amino acids: CASSLQGQSYGYTF. The V gene is TRBV7-6, the J gene TRBJ1-2; 7 bases match TRBD1. Germline V gene sequence: CDR1 SGHVS, CDR2 FNYEAQ. The CDR3 has 14 residues. J gave up 4 bases and V 2 bases, and 4 bases lay outside the gene matches.

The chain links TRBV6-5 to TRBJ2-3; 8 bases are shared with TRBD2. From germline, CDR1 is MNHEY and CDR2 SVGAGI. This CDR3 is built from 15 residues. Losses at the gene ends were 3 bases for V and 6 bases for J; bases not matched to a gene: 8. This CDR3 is CASSYHVAGPDTQYF. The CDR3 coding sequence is TGTGCCAGCAGTTATCATGTAGCGGGGCCCGATACGCAGTATTTT.

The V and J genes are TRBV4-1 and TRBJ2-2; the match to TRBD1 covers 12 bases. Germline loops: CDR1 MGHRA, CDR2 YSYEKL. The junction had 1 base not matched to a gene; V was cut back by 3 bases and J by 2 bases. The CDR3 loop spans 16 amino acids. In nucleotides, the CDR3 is TGCGCCAGCAGCCAGGGACAGGGGGCAAACACCGGGGAGCTGTTTTTT. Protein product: CASSQGQGANTGELFF.

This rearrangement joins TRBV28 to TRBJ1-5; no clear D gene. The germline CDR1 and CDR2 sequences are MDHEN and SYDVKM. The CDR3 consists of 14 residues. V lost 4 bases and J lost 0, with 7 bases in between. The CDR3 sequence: CASSSGYSNQPQHF. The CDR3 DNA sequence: TGTGCCAGCAGTTCAGGTTATAGCAATCAGCCCCAGCATTTT.